Following are 30 T cell receptor beta chains from one sample sequenced in a study of human T cells and chemical hapten exposure. The time point: healthy volunteer bleed at 6 weeks. Whole blood, unfractionated, served as the material for total RNA extraction. MiXCR, run by TCRdb on the RACE reads, gives a single entry per CDR3 protein. The table lists under 90,000 distinct CDR3 sequences, about 8.7% of them singletons. Material for sequencing was whole blood. All receptors derive from a male donor in good health. Some clones in this sample may be carry-over from other donors' samples.

In this sample, this clonotype turned up a few times. The chain links TRBV12-5 to TRBJ1-1; 8 bases fit TRBD1. This CDR3 region has 14 residues. The ends lost 5 bases at V and 1 base at J; junction bases unmatched: 3. Germline-derived CDR1 and CDR2 are LGHNT and FRNRAP. Written as DNA, the CDR3 is TGTGCTAGTGGTACGACAGGGGCGAACACTGAAGCTTTCTTT. This gives the protein CASGTTGANTEAFF.

The chain couples TRBV4-1 to TRBJ2-3; D is unresolved. The CDR3 contains 15 residues. The V and J ends lost 4 bases and 1 base respectively, with 12 bases between them. Germline V lookup: CDR1 MGHRA, CDR2 YSYEKL. CDR3 sequence reads: CASSRVWRRTDTQYF. For the CDR3, the DNA is TGCGCCAGCAGCCGAGTGTGGCGGCGCACAGATACGCAGTATTTT.

This clonotype was seen only a few times. This rearrangement joins TRBV7-3 to TRBJ2-2; a weak D match, TRBD2 (7 bases). Germline CDR1 is SGHTA and CDR2 is FQGTGA. Deletions cut 2 bases from V and 6 bases from J, with 19 bases between. The CDR3 is 17 residues long. CDR3 in amino acids: CASSLFRAGAFPGELFF. The CDR3, as DNA: TGTGCCAGCAGCTTATTTAGGGCGGGGGCCTTCCCCGGGGAGCTGTTTTTT.

The chain has TRBV7-8 and TRBJ2-7, with D unresolved. This CDR3 is 13 amino acids long. The V end was cut by 5 bases, the J end by 7 bases, with 15 bases between. CDR1 is SGHVS and CDR2 is FQNEAQ in the germline V gene. The CDR3 DNA reads as TGTGCCAGCAGCCGCCGAAGGGCCGAGGAGCAGTACTTC. It specifies CASSRRRAEEQYF.

The chain carries TRBV27 and TRBJ1-1; D not resolved. Trimming took off 1 base at V and 6 bases at J, with 9 bases between the two ends. The CDR3 extends over 13 amino acids. Germline CDR1 MNHEY, CDR2 SMNVEV (reference sequence). Written as DNA, the CDR3 is TGTGCCAGCAGTTTATGGCCTGATGCTGAAGCTTTCTTT. The encoded protein is CASSLWPDAEAFF.

This clonotype was seen a handful of times. The CDR3, as DNA: TGCAGTGCTAGAGATTCGGCGGGTTCAGATACGCAGTATTTT. Its protein is CSARDSAGSDTQYF. V usage is TRBV20-1 and J usage is TRBJ2-3; maybe TRBD2 (5 bases). The CDR3 totals 14 residues. The V end lost 0 bases, the J end lost 4 bases, and 11 bases lay between the germline ends. Per the germline V gene, CDR1 is DFQATT and CDR2 is SNEGSKA (reference sequence).

This clonotype turned up a few times. The J gene is TRBJ2-7, the V gene TRBV14; 8 bases are shared with TRBD2. This CDR3 region has 16 residues. V gave up 4 bases and J gave up 2 bases; unmatched junction bases: 10. From germline, CDR1 is SGHDN and CDR2 FVKESK. CDR3 amino acids: CASSPGWAGGPYEQYF. In DNA form, the CDR3 reads TGTGCCAGCAGCCCCGGTTGGGCGGGGGGCCCCTACGAGCAGTACTTC. Full variable domain (outside the CDR3, taken from reference TRBV14 and TRBJ2-7): EAGVTQFPSHSVIEKGQTVTLRCDPISGHDNLYWYRRVMGKEIKFLLHFVKESKQDESGMPNNRFLAERTGGTYSTLKVQPAELEDSGVYFCASSPGWAGGPYEQYFGPGTRLTVT.

The rearrangement uses TRBV24-1 and TRBJ1-1, with 7 bases matching TRBD1. Germline V gene lookup returns CDR1 KGHDR and CDR2 SFDVKD. The CDR3 is 16 residues long. J was trimmed by 4 bases and V by 7 bases; bases with no gene match: 14. CDR3 nucleotide sequence: TGTGCCACCAGGGAACGGATAGGGGGCGAAGTCACTGAAGCTTTCTTT. Its translation is CATRERIGGEVTEAFF.

This clonotype turned up a few times. The chain joins TRBV7-2 to TRBJ2-2; a possible D gene is TRBD2 (6 bases). V was cut by 1 base and J by 2 bases, with 11 bases left in between. The CDR3 spans 16 residues. Looked up from germline, CDR1 is SGHTA and CDR2 is FQGNSA. CDR3 residues: CASSLGRRGNTGELFF. Written as DNA, the CDR3 is TGTGCCAGCAGCTTAGGGCGGAGGGGAAACACCGGGGAGCTGTTTTTT.

This clonotype occurred a few times. The rearrangement links TRBV9 to TRBJ1-2; D is uncertain. CDR1 and CDR2 (germline): SGDLS, YYNGEE. Trimming stripped 0 bases from V and 4 bases from J, with 10 bases between. The CDR3 runs to 14 residues. This CDR3 is CASSVGNRTYGYTF. The CDR3, as DNA: TGTGCCAGCAGCGTAGGTAACAGAACCTATGGCTACACCTTC.

The V gene is TRBV10-3, the J gene TRBJ1-5; TRBD1 is a possible D gene (5 bases). This CDR3 is built from 13 residues. Trimming removed 8 bases from V and 1 base from J, with 9 bases in between. The V gene's germline CDR1 is ENHRY and CDR2 SYGVKD. CDR3 coding DNA: TGTGCCATCTGGGACGGAAGCAATCAGCCCCAGCATTTT. Residues: CAIWDGSNQPQHF.

This clonotype was seen a handful of times. The chain couples TRBV13 to TRBJ2-3; TRBD1 might be the D (6 bases). The ends were cut back, 5 bases at V and 7 bases at J, with 16 bases in the middle. This CDR3 has 14 amino acids. Germline loops: CDR1 PRHDT, CDR2 FYEKMQ (reference sequence). The CDR3 sequence is CASSPQTGSYTQYF. In DNA, the CDR3 is TGTGCCAGCAGCCCTCAGACAGGATCTTATACGCAGTATTTT.

This clonotype occurred a few times. The rearrangement uses TRBV3-1 and TRBJ2-3; 13 bases match TRBD2. Trimming removed 3 bases from V and 6 bases from J; junction bases left unmatched: 12. The CDR3 loop spans 18 amino acids. Per the germline V gene, CDR1 is LGHDT and CDR2 is YNNKEL (reference sequence). The CDR3 spells CASSHVSRTSGRWDTQYF. The CDR3 DNA reads TGTGCCAGCAGCCACGTAAGCCGGACTAGCGGGAGATGGGATACGCAGTATTTT.

The V and J genes are TRBV6-2 or TRBV6-3 and TRBJ2-3; maybe TRBD2 (5 bases). This CDR3 comprises 14 residues. Trimming removed 5 bases from V and 8 bases from J, with 17 bases in between. The V gene's germline CDR1 is MNHEY and CDR2 SVGEGT. CDR3 amino acids: CASSLGGSGGTQYF. In DNA form, the CDR3 reads TGTGCCAGCAGTCTCGGAGGTAGTGGAGGTACGCAGTATTTT.

This rearrangement joins TRBV6-4 to TRBJ2-3, with 8 positions matching TRBD2. The J segment lost 4 bases and the V segment lost 5 bases, leaving 8 bases of the junction unmatched. The CDR3 runs 15 residues. Germline CDR1 MRHNA, CDR2 SNTAGT. The CDR3 reads CASSPGLGASDTQYF. As DNA, the CDR3 is TGTGCCAGCAGTCCGGGACTAGGGGCTTCAGATACGCAGTATTTT.

This clonotype was counted between two and nine times. This rearrangement joins TRBV20-1 to TRBJ2-3; no definite D call. Germline CDR1 and CDR2: DFQATT and SNEGSKA (reference sequence). Trimming took 3 bases from V and 3 from J, leaving 10 bases between them. This CDR3 has 13 residues. The CDR3 loop is CSASPPETDTQYF. The DNA for the CDR3 is TGCAGTGCTAGTCCCCCAGAGACAGATACGCAGTATTTT.

This clonotype has only a few counts. DNA for the CDR3: TGCAGCGTTGTGGCAGGGGGCTATGGCTACACCTTC. Amino acid sequence: CSVVAGGYGYTF. This chain uses TRBV29-1 with TRBJ1-2; the match to TRBD1 covers 7 bases. The CDR3 covers 12 residues. Germline trimming cut 4 bases from V and 4 bases from J; bases unmatched to any gene: 3. From germline, CDR1 is SQVTM and CDR2 ANQGSEA.

This chain links TRBV12-3 or TRBV12-4 with TRBJ2-7, with D tentatively TRBD1 (5 bases). The CDR3 length is 15 residues. Trimming pared 6 bases from V and 6 bases from J, leaving 21 bases between. CDR3 bases: TGTGCCAGCAGCCCTCAGGGCCAGCTCCTGGGCGAGCAGTACTTC. It translates to CASSPQGQLLGEQYF.

This clonotype was seen a few times. This chain uses TRBV6-6 with TRBJ1-1; D gene uncertain. CDR3 length: 11 amino acids. Per germline, CDR1 MNHNY and CDR2 SVGAGI (reference sequence). Trimming took off 2 bases at V and 8 bases at J, with 6 bases between the two ends. For the CDR3, the DNA is TGTGCCAGCAGTTACGGAGGAGAAGCTTTCTTT. As protein: CASSYGGEAFF.

This chain uses TRBV5-1 with TRBJ2-3, with D hard to call. Germline V gives CDR1 SGHRS, CDR2 YFSETQ. The CDR3 covers 15 residues. Trimming took 0 bases from V and 6 from J, leaving 14 bases between them. The CDR3 DNA reads as TGCGCCAGCAGCTTGGTAGGTCCGGCAAGCGATACGCAGTATTTT. This codes for CASSLVGPASDTQYF. The variable domain in full, completed from reference TRBV5-1 and TRBJ2-3, reads KAGVTQTPRYLIKTRGQQVTLSCSPISGHRSVSWYQQTPGQGLQFLFEYFSETQRNKGNFPGRFSGRQFSNSRSEMNVSTLELGDSALYLCASSLVGPASDTQYFGPGTRLTVL.

This clonotype was counted many times. The rearrangement joins TRBV6-1 to TRBJ2-1; weak D call: TRBD1 (6 bases). The germline gives CDR1 MNHNS, CDR2 SASEGT. The V and J ends lost 11 bases and 4 bases respectively, with 15 bases between them. The CDR3 is 13 residues long. CDR3 in DNA: TGTGCCGCGTGGAGGACAGATTACAATGAGCAGTTCTTC. Translated, it gives CAAWRTDYNEQFF.

This clonotype was seen ten or more times. The chain recombines TRBV18 with TRBJ1-1; possible D gene TRBD1, 6 bases. CDR1 is KGHSH and CDR2 is LQKENI in the germline V gene. This CDR3 spans 15 amino acids. V dropped 1 base and J dropped 6 bases, with 15 bases sitting between them. The CDR3 DNA reads TGTGCCAGCTCACCACTCGCAGGGGACGGGGCTGAAGCTTTCTTT. This encodes CASSPLAGDGAEAFF.

V is TRBV3-1 and J is TRBJ1-1; maybe TRBD1 (6 bases). Per germline, CDR1 LGHDT and CDR2 YNNKEL (reference sequence). V dropped 2 bases and J dropped 0 bases, with 10 bases sitting between them. This CDR3 comprises 15 residues. DNA for the CDR3: TGTGCCAGCAGCCAAACGGGGGCCCTGAACACTGAAGCTTTCTTT. Its translation: CASSQTGALNTEAFF.

This clonotype has at least ten counts. The chain employs TRBV6-6 and TRBJ2-6; 9 bases line up with TRBD1. V was clipped by 5 bases and J by 5 bases; unmatched bases: 4. This CDR3 has 15 residues. Germline V lookup: CDR1 MNHNY, CDR2 SVGAGI (reference sequence). This CDR3 is CASSKGQGRANVLTF. The CDR3 coding sequence is TGTGCCAGCAGTAAGGGACAGGGTCGGGCCAACGTCCTGACTTTC.

The table lists this clonotype with a few counts. The rearrangement uses TRBV2 and TRBJ2-1; 9 bases match TRBD2. Trimming took 1 base from V and 5 from J; bases not matched to a gene: 3. This CDR3 comprises 15 residues. Germline values: CDR1 SNHLY, CDR2 FYNNEI. This chain's CDR3 is CASSEVLAGDNEQFF. CDR3 nucleotides: TGTGCCAGCAGTGAAGTGTTAGCGGGAGACAATGAGCAGTTCTTC.

The chain links TRBV6-2 or TRBV6-3 to TRBJ1-5; D call uncertain. The CDR3 is 13 residues long. With 2 bases removed from V and 4 bases from J, the gap between germline ends came to 6 bases. Germline CDR1 reads MNHEY; CDR2 reads SVGEGT. The CDR3 nucleotides read TGTGCCAGCAGTTACGAGGGTAATCAGCCCCAGCATTTT. Protein product: CASSYEGNQPQHF.

This chain connects TRBV27 to TRBJ1-1, with TRBD1 matching over 9 bases. Looked up from germline, CDR1 is MNHEY and CDR2 is SMNVEV (reference sequence). The CDR3 sequence is 15 residues long. V lost 3 bases, J lost 4 bases, and 6 bases stayed unmatched. CDR3 DNA: TGTGCCAGCAGTTTGGGACAGGGAGGGAGCACTGAAGCTTTCTTT. Residues: CASSLGQGGSTEAFF.

In this sample, this clonotype turned up many times. This chain connects TRBV10-2 to TRBJ2-1, with D possibly being TRBD1 or TRBD2 (5 bases each). V lost 6 bases and J lost 7, with 16 bases in between. Germline loops: CDR1 WSHSY, CDR2 SAAADI. CDR3 size: 14 residues. CDR3 region: CASRSGRDQNEQFF. The CDR3 bases are TGCGCCAGCAGATCGGGGCGTGATCAAAATGAGCAGTTCTTC.

This clonotype was counted only a few times. The chain links TRBV2 to TRBJ2-3, with TRBD1 identical over 7 bases. The CDR3 is 16 amino acids. Germline V gene sequence: CDR1 SNHLY, CDR2 FYNNEI. The junction had 8 bases not matched to a gene; V was cut back by 3 bases and J by 2 bases. Here the CDR3 DNA reads TGTGCCAGCAGTGATGAAGGGGGCGCCTCCACAGATACGCAGTATTTT. Its translation: CASSDEGGASTDTQYF.

This clonotype was detected only a few times. The chain joins TRBV18 to TRBJ2-3; possible D gene TRBD2, 5 bases. CDR3 length equals 17 residues. The germline V gene encodes CDR1 KGHSH and CDR2 LQKENI. V was trimmed by 3 bases and J by 6 bases, leaving 22 bases between them. The CDR3, as DNA: TGTGCCAGCTCACCCACCAGGACTCAGACACAGTTTGATACGCAGTATTTT. Protein product: CASSPTRTQTQFDTQYF.